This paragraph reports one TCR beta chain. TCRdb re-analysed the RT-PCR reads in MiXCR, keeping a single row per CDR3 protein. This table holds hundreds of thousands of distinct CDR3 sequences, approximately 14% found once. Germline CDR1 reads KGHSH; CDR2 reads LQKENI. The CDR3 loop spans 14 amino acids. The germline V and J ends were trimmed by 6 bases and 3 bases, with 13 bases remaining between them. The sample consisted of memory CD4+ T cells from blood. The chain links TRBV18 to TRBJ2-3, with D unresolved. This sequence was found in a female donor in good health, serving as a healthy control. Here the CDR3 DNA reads TGTGCCAGCTCCACCCTATCCGGGACAGATACGCAGTATTTT. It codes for CASSTLSGTDTQYF.